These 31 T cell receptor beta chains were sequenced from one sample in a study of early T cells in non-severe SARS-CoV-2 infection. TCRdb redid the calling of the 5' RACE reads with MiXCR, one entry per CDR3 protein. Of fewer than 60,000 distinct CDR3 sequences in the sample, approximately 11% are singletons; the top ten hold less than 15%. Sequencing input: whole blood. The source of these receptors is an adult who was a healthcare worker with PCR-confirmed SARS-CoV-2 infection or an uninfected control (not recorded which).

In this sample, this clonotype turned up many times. CDR3 DNA sequence: TGTGCCAGCAGCCGAGACGTCACGGGACCTCAGCAGACCCAGTACTTC. This translates into CASSRDVTGPQQTQYF. The chain employs TRBV3-1 and TRBJ2-5; D might be TRBD1 or TRBD2, each matching 5 bases. Germline V gene sequence: CDR1 LGHDT, CDR2 YNNKEL (reference sequence). The CDR3 spans 16 residues. Between the trimmed V and J ends, which lost 4 bases and 6 bases, there was a span of 21 bases.

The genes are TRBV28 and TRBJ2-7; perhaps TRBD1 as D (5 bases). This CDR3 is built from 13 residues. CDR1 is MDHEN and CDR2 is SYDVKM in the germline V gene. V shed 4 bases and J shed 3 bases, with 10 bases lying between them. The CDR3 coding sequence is TGTGCCAGCAGTTCGACAGAACTCTACGAGCAGTACTTC. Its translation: CASSSTELYEQYF.

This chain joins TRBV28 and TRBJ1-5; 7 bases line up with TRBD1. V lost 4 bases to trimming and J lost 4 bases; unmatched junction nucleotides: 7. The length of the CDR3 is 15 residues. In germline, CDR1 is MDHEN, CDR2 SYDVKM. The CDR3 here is CASSYIQGSNQPQHF. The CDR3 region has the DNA TGTGCCAGCAGTTACATACAGGGGTCAAATCAGCCCCAGCATTTT.

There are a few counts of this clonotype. The CDR3: CASSPLGPTSGVYNEQFF. The CDR3 nucleotides read TGTGCCAGCAGCCCGTTAGGACCTACTAGCGGGGTTTACAATGAGCAGTTCTTC. V and J are TRBV7-9 and TRBJ2-1; 10 bases map to TRBD2. The CDR3 contains 18 residues. Trimming cost V 5 bases and J 4 bases; bases outside gene matches: 14. The germline V gene has CDR1 SEHNR and CDR2 FQNEAQ (reference sequence).

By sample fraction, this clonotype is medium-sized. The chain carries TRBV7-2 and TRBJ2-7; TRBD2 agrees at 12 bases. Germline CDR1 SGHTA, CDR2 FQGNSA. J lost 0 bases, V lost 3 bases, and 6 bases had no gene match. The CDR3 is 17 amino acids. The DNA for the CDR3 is TGTGCCAGCAGCTTGGATCGGACTAGCGGGATCTCCTACGAGCAGTACTTC. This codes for CASSLDRTSGISYEQYF. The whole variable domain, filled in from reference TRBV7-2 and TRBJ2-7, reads GAGVSQSPSNKVTEKGKDVELRCDPISGHTALYWYRQSLGQGLEFLIYFQGNSAPDKSGLPSDRFSAERTGGSVSTLTIQRTQQEDSAVYLCASSLDRTSGISYEQYFGPGTRLTVT.

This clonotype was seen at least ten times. The CDR3 protein is CASREDRLYNEQFF. CDR3 nucleotide sequence: TGTGCCAGCAGGGAAGACAGGCTCTACAATGAGCAGTTCTTC. The chain carries TRBV4-2 and TRBJ2-1; a possible D gene is TRBD1 (6 bases). CDR1 is LGHNA and CDR2 is YNFKEQ in the germline V gene. The CDR3 has 14 amino acids. Trimming shortened V by 6 bases and J by 3 bases, and 12 bases separated the two germline ends.

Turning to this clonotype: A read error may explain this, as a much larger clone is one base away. The CDR3 is CASSQGDRSPHNSRLHF. The CDR3 DNA follows: TGCGCCAGCAGCCAAGGGGACAGATCGCCCCATAATTCACGCCTCCACTTT. The V gene is TRBV4-3, the J gene TRBJ1-6, with 7 bases fitting TRBD1. This CDR3 is 17 amino acids long. Germline V gene sequence: CDR1 LGHNA, CDR2 YSLEER.

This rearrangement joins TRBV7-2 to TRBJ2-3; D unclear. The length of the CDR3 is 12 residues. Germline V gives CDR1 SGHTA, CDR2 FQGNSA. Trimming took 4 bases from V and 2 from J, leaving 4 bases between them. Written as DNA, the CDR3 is TGTGCCAGCAGCTGGACCACAGATACGCAGTATTTT. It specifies CASSWTTDTQYF.

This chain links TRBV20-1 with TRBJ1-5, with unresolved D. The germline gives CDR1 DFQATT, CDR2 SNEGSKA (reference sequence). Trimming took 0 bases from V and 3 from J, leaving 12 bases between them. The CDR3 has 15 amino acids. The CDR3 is CSARDQSLFNQPQHF. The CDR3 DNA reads TGCAGTGCTAGAGATCAATCATTGTTCAATCAGCCCCAGCATTTT.

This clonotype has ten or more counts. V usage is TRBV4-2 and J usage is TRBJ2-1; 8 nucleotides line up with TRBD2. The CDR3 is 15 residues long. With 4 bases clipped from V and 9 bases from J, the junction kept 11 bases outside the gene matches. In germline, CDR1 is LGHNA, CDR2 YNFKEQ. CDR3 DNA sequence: TGTGCCAGCAGCCCCGTAGCGGGATCGGGAAGTGAGCAGTTCTTC. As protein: CASSPVAGSGSEQFF.

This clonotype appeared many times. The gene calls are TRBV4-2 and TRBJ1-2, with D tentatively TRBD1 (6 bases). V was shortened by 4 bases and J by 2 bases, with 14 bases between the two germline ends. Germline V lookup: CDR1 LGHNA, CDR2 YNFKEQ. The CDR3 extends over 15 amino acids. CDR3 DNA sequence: TGTGCCAGCAGCCCAAGCGCGACAGGCAACTATGGCTACACCTTC. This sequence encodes CASSPSATGNYGYTF.

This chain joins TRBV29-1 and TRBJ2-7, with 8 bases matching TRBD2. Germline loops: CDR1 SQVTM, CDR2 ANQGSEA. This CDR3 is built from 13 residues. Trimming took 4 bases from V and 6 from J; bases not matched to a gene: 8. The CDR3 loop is CSVARGLGGEQYF. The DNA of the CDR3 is TGCAGCGTTGCTAGGGGACTAGGTGGCGAGCAGTACTTC.

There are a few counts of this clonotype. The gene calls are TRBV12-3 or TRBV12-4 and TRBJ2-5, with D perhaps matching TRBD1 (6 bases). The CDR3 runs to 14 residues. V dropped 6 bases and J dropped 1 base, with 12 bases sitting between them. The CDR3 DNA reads TGTGCCAGCAGCAACAGGGAGCGCCAAGAGACCCAGTACTTC. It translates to CASSNRERQETQYF.

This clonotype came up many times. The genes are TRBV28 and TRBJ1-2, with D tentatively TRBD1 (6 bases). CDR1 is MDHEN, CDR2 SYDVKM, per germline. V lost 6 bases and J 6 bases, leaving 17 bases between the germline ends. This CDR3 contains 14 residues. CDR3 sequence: CASSTGGRLNGYTF. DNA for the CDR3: TGTGCCAGCAGCACGGGGGGGCGGCTTAATGGCTACACCTTC.

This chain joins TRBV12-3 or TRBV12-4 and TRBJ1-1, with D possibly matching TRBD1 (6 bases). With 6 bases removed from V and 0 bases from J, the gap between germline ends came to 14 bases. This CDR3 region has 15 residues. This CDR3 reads CASRAPGAVNTEAFF. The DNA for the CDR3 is TGTGCCAGCAGGGCTCCGGGGGCGGTGAACACTGAAGCTTTCTTT.

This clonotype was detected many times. The CDR3 bases are TGCAGTGCTAGTGGATCAGCTAGCACAGATACGCAGTATTTT. This translates into CSASGSASTDTQYF. V and J are TRBV20-1 and TRBJ2-3; D is undetermined. The V end lost 3 bases, the J end lost 0 bases, and 10 bases lay between the germline ends. The CDR3 length is 14 residues. Germline V gives CDR1 DFQATT, CDR2 SNEGSKA (reference sequence).

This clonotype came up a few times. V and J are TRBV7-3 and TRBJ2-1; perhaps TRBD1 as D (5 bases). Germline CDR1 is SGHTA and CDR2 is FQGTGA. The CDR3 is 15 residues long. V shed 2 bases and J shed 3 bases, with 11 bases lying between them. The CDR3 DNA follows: TGTGCCAGCAGCTTATGGGTCGACAGCTACAATGAGCAGTTCTTC. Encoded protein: CASSLWVDSYNEQFF.

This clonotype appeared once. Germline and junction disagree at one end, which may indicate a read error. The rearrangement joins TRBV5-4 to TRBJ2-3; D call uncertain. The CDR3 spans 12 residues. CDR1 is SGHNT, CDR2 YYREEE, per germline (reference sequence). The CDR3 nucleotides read TGTGCCACCAGCTCAAACACAGATACGCAGTATTTT. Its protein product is CATSSNTDTQYF. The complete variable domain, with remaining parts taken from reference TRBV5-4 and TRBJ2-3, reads ETGVTQSPTHLIKTRGQQVTLRCSSQSGHNTVSWYQQALGQGPQFIFQYYREEENGRGNFPPRFSGLQFPNYSSELNVNALELDDSALYLCATSSNTDTQYFGPGTRLTVL.

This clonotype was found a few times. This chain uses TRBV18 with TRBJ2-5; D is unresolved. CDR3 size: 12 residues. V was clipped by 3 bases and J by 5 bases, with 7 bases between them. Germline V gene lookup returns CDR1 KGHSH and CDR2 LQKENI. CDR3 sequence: CASSPGVETQYF. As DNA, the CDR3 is TGTGCCAGCTCACCCGGCGTTGAGACCCAGTACTTC.

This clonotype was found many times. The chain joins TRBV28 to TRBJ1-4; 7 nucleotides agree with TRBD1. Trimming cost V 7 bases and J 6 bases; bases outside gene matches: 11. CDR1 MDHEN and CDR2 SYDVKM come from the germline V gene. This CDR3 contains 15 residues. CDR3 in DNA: TGTGCCAGCACCCAGCACTCAGGGGGATATGAAAAACTGTTTTTT. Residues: CASTQHSGGYEKLFF.

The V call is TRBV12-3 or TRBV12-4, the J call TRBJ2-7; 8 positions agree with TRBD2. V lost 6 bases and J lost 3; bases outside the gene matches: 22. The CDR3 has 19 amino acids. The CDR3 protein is CASRAGTSQFRGPYYEQYF. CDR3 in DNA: TGTGCCAGCAGGGCCGGGACTAGTCAGTTCCGAGGTCCTTACTACGAGCAGTACTTC.

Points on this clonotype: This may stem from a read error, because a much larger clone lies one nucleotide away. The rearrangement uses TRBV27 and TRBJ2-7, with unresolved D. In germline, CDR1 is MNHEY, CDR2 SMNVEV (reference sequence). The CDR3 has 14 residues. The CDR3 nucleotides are TGTGCCAGCAGTCTTGAGTCAGTGAACTACCAGCAGTACTTC. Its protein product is CASSLESVNYQQYF.

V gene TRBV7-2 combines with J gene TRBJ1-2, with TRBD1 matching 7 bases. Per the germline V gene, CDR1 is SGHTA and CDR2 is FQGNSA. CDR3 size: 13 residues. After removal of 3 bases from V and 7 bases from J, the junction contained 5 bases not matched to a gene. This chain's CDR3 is CASSFTGEGGYTF. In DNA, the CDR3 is TGTGCCAGCAGCTTTACAGGGGAAGGTGGCTACACCTTC.

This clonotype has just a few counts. The CDR3 loop is CATTGPRNYGYTF. The DNA of the CDR3 is TGTGCCACCACGGGACCGAGGAACTATGGCTACACCTTC. The genes are TRBV7-2 and TRBJ1-2; D possibly corresponds to TRBD1 (5 bases). Germline V lookup: CDR1 SGHTA, CDR2 FQGNSA. V was cut by 10 bases and J by 2 bases, with 14 bases left in between. This CDR3 comprises 13 residues.

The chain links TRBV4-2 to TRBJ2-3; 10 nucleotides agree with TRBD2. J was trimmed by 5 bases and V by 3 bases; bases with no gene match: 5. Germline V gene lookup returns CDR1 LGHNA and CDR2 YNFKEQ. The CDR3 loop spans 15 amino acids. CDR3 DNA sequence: TGTGCCAGCAGCCAGGGACTAGCGTCCGAAGATACGCAGTATTTT. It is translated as CASSQGLASEDTQYF.

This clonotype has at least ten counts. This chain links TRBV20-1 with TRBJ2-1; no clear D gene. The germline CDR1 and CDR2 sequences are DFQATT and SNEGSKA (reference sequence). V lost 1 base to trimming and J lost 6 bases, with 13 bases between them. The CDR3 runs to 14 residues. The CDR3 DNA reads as TGCAGTGCTAGAGTTGTGGGGTCCGGCAATGAGCAGTTCTTC. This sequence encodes CSARVVGSGNEQFF.

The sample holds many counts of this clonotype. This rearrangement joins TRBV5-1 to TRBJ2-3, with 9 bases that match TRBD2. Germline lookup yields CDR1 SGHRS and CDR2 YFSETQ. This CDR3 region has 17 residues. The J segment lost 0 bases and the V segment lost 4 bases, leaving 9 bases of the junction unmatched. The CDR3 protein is CASSPQSSGTSTDTQYF. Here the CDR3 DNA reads TGCGCCAGCAGCCCCCAGTCTAGCGGGACTAGCACAGATACGCAGTATTTT.

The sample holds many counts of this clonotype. CDR3 amino acids: CASSLQGRNEQFF. The CDR3 DNA is TGTGCCAGCAGCTTACAGGGGAGGAATGAGCAGTTCTTC. This sequence joins TRBV5-4 and TRBJ2-1; perhaps TRBD1 as D (7 bases). The CDR3 covers 13 residues. Germline V gives CDR1 SGHNT, CDR2 YYREEE (reference sequence). Trimming took off 2 bases at V and 7 bases at J, with 10 bases between the two ends.

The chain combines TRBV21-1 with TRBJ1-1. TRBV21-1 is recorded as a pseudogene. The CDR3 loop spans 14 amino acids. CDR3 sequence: CAGYDSIKNTEAFF. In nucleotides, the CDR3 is TGTGCCGGATACGACTCCATTAAGAACACTGAAGCTTTCTTT.

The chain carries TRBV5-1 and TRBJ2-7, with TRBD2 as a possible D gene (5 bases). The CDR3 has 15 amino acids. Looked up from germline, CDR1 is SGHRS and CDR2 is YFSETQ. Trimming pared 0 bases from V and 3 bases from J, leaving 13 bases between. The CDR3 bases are TGCGCCAGCAGCTTGGAGGCTATCGAGGGCTACGAGCAGTACTTC. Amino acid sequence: CASSLEAIEGYEQYF.

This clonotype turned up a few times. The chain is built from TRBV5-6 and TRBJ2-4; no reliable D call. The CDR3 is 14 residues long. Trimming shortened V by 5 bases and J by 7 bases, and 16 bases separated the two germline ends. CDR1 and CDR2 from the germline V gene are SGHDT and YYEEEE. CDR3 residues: CASSPGWSGNIQYF. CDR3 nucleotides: TGTGCCAGCAGTCCTGGATGGTCGGGCAACATTCAGTACTTC.